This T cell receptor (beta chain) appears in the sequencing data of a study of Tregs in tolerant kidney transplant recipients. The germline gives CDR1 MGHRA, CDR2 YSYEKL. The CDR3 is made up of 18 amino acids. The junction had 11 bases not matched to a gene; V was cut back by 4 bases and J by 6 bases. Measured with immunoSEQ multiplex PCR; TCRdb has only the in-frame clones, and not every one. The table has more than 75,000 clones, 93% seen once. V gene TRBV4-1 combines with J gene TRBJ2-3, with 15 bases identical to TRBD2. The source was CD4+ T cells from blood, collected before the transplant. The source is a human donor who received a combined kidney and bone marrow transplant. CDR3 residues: CASSLRPGLAGGGDTQYF. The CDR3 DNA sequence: TGCGCCAGCAGCCTACGACCGGGACTAGCGGGGGGCGGGGATACGCAGTATTTT.